This entry features one T cell receptor (beta chain) sequence. Antigen specificity is unknown. This CDR3 spans 12 amino acids. From germline, CDR1 is ENHRY and CDR2 SYGVKD. UMIs accompanied the 5'RACE template switching by which TCR beta cDNA was made. TCRdb processed the 5' RACE reads again and assigns one entry to each CDR3 protein, with no DNA. This repertoire includes some 300,000 distinct CDR3 sequences. The data originate from a study of T cells expressing NK-cell markers. Study-wide results and limits: The leading position in the CD3+CD56-NKG2C+ fraction of several donors also went to these clonotypes.

The origin of this receptor is a man in his late teens or twenties in good health. Input material: blood T cells: a sorted CD56 or NKG2C T cell subset, CD4+ or CD8+ T cells, or bulk PBMC T cells (not recorded which). This sequence joins TRBV10-3 and TRBJ2-3. CDR3 amino acids: CAATGDTDTQYF.